This note documents a single T cell receptor (beta chain) sequence. The data are from a study of blood T cell repertoires in COVID-19. Study details: COVID-19 samples, acute and convalescent, were from the United States, Italy and Spain.

Authors' methods: Nucleated cell counts were estimated from reference gene primer amplification. Libraries were prepared by immunoSEQ multiplex PCR; TCRdb keeps only in-frame clonotypes and omits some of them. V and J calls and clone size follow that table, whereas D and trimming were derived from the DNA. The sample has about 280,000 clones, about nine tenths seen once. This receptor was obtained from a man in his forties with active or convalescent COVID-19. Sequenced sample: peripheral blood.

The CDR3 is CASSEAVQRYGYTF. For the CDR3, the DNA is TGTGCCAGCAGTGAAGCGGTCCAGCGCTATGGCTACACCTTC. The genes are TRBV6-1 and TRBJ1-2; D gene uncertain. CDR1 is MNHNS, CDR2 SASEGT, per germline. The ends were cut back, 0 bases at V and 4 bases at J, with 9 bases in the middle. The CDR3 loop spans 14 amino acids.